One sample yielded the 21 T cell receptor beta chains listed below, sequenced in a study of cytomegalovirus exposure and HLA in healthy donors. The PCR ran on 60 Vbeta and 13 Jbeta primers. Data came from immunoSEQ multiplex PCR; TCRdb stores just in-frame clones and leaves some out. The sample has 110,000 to 150,000 clones, about 82% seen once. The sequencing input was PBMCs. These receptors originate from a male donor in good health and CMV-seronegative.

The chain links TRBV11-3 to TRBJ1-2; TRBD1 matches at 7 bases. The CDR3 contains 13 residues. Germline V gives CDR1 SGHNT, CDR2 YENEEA. V gave up 4 bases and J gave up 6 bases; unmatched junction bases: 5. CDR3 region: CASSWQGGDGYTF. In nucleotides, the CDR3 is TGTGCCAGCAGCTGGCAGGGGGGAGATGGCTACACCTTC.

The V call is TRBV5-1, the J call TRBJ2-5, with TRBD1 matching 7 bases. CDR1 and CDR2 (germline): SGHRS, YFSETQ. V lost 0 bases and J lost 6; bases outside the gene matches: 11. The CDR3 consists of 16 residues. CDR3 sequence reads: CASSLGAGTANKTQYF. The CDR3 DNA is TGCGCCAGCAGCTTGGGGGCCGGGACAGCCAATAAGACCCAGTACTTC.

V and J are TRBV30 and TRBJ1-2; 7 bases match TRBD1. The CDR3 has 15 residues. CDR1 is GTSNPN and CDR2 is SVGIG in the germline V gene (reference sequence). J was trimmed by 6 bases and V by 3 bases; bases with no gene match: 13. The CDR3 DNA reads TGTGCCTGGAGGTTAGGGTCAAGGGGGCTGGATGGCTACACCTTC. This encodes CAWRLGSRGLDGYTF.

The gene calls are TRBV2 and TRBJ2-7, with 15 positions matching TRBD2. The CDR3 totals 17 residues. The germline gives CDR1 SNHLY, CDR2 FYNNEI. V lost 7 bases to trimming and J lost 2 bases; unmatched junction nucleotides: 9. Written as DNA, the CDR3 is TGTGCCAGCAACCAAGGGACTAGCGGGAGGCCAACCTACGAGCAGTACTTC. It codes for CASNQGTSGRPTYEQYF. Drawing the rest from reference TRBV2 and TRBJ2-7, the complete variable domain is EPEVTQTPSHQVTQMGQEVILRCVPISNHLYFYWYRQILGQKVEFLVSFYNNEISEKSEIFDDQFSVERPDGSNFTLKIRSTKLEDSAMYFCASNQGTSGRPTYEQYFGPGTRLTVT.

Only one count was recorded for this clone. The V and J genes are TRBV19 and TRBJ1-6; D gene uncertain. Germline V gene data show CDR1 as LNHDA and CDR2 as SQIVND (reference sequence). The CDR3 is 17 residues long. Between the trimmed V and J ends, which lost 6 bases and 8 bases, there was a span of 23 bases. CDR3 coding DNA: TGTGCCAGTAGCCTGACCGGGATCCGCCGCGCTGATTCACCCCTCCACTTT. Its translation is CASSLTGIRRADSPLHF.

The chain carries TRBV25-1 and TRBJ1-2, with D maybe TRBD1 (6 bases). This CDR3 is built from 14 residues. Per the germline V gene, CDR1 is MGHDK and CDR2 is SYGVNS. DNA of the CDR3: TGTGCTATAGGAAAAAGGGCGGGGGCCCGTGGCTACACCTTC. This encodes CAIGKRAGARGYTF.

The V gene is TRBV6-1, the J gene TRBJ2-7, with D perhaps TRBD1 (6 bases). V was trimmed by 1 base and J by 0 bases, leaving 16 bases between them. Germline V gene lookup returns CDR1 MNHNS and CDR2 SASEGT. The CDR3 loop spans 17 amino acids. CDR3 nucleotides: TGTGCCAGCAGTGAAGTAGTCCGGGACATGAGCTCCTACGAGCAGTACTTC. It codes for CASSEVVRDMSSYEQYF.

V is TRBV19 and J is TRBJ2-1, with TRBD1 matching over 10 bases. CDR1 and CDR2 from the germline V gene are LNHDA and SQIVND (reference sequence). The CDR3 consists of 16 residues. Unmatched junction bases numbered 8, after V lost 3 bases and J lost 6 bases. CDR3 region: CASSITDRGPLNEQFF. The CDR3 bases are TGTGCCAGTAGTATTACCGACAGGGGGCCCCTCAATGAGCAGTTCTTC.

The genes are TRBV9 and TRBJ1-2; no definite D call. Trimming pared 0 bases from V and 4 bases from J, leaving 7 bases between. Per the germline V gene, CDR1 is SGDLS and CDR2 is YYNGEE. This CDR3 comprises 13 residues. Here the CDR3 DNA reads TGTGCCAGCAGCGTAGACAGCCGCTATGGCTACACCTTC. The encoded protein is CASSVDSRYGYTF. The complete variable domain, with remaining parts taken from reference TRBV9 and TRBJ1-2, reads DSGVTQTPKHLITATGQRVTLRCSPRSGDLSVYWYQQSLDQGLQFLIQYYNGEERAKGNILERFSAQQFPDLHSELNLSSLELGDSALYFCASSVDSRYGYTFGSGTRLTVV.

The rearrangement links TRBV11-2 to TRBJ2-3, with D perhaps matching TRBD2 (7 bases). Germline CDR1 SGHAT, CDR2 FQNNGV. The CDR3 is 15 residues long. V was clipped by 3 bases and J by 6 bases, with 16 bases between them. CDR3 loop: CASSFAGASRDTQYF. In DNA, the CDR3 is TGTGCCAGCAGCTTCGCGGGGGCCAGCCGGGATACGCAGTATTTT. Using reference TRBV11-2 and TRBJ2-3 for the parts outside the CDR3, the full variable domain is EAGVAQSPRYKIIEKRQSVAFWCNPISGHATLYWYQQILGQGPKLLIQFQNNGVVDDSQLPKDRFSAERLKGVDSTLKIQPAKLEDSAVYLCASSFAGASRDTQYFGPGTRLTVL.

This clone has only one observation. This chain joins TRBV2 and TRBJ2-5, with 9 bases matching TRBD2. The ends lost 8 bases at V and 7 bases at J; junction bases unmatched: 14. The CDR3 extends over 15 amino acids. The V gene's germline CDR1 is SNHLY and CDR2 FYNNEI. The CDR3 spells CASRGKRGARGTQYF. The CDR3 nucleotides are TGTGCCAGCCGGGGAAAGCGGGGGGCCCGGGGGACCCAGTACTTC.

The CDR3 sequence: CASSLQGQGKNIQYF. Here the CDR3 DNA reads TGTGCCAGCAGTTTACAGGGGCAGGGCAAAAACATTCAGTACTTC. This rearrangement joins TRBV6-1 to TRBJ2-4; 7 bases agree with TRBD1. The CDR3 length is 15 residues. The germline V gene has CDR1 MNHNS and CDR2 SASEGT. The V and J ends lost 5 bases and 3 bases, in that order; junction bases with no gene match: 7.

This clone was counted a single time. The V call is TRBV28, the J call TRBJ1-5, with TRBD1 matching over 7 bases. Trimming cost V 7 bases and J 5 bases; bases outside gene matches: 11. CDR3 length: 15 amino acids. CDR1 is MDHEN, CDR2 SYDVKM, per germline. The chain's CDR3 is CASTLSGTVYQPQHF. CDR3 bases: TGTGCCAGCACCCTTTCCGGGACAGTTTATCAGCCCCAGCATTTT.

V is TRBV6-6 and J is TRBJ1-5; TRBD1 aligns across 7 bases. Germline values: CDR1 MNHNY, CDR2 SVGAGI (reference sequence). The CDR3 is made up of 14 amino acids. The V segment lost 7 bases and the J segment 6 bases; nucleotides outside the gene matches: 9. CDR3 sequence reads: CASTTDRRGQPQHF. The CDR3 region has the DNA TGTGCCAGCACCACGGACAGGCGGGGTCAGCCCCAGCATTTT.

This clone was seen once. Additional DNA sequences in this sample encode the identical CDR3. The rearrangement links TRBV30 to TRBJ2-1; possible D gene TRBD1, 5 bases. CDR3 size: 14 residues. Trimming removed 4 bases from V and 9 bases from J, with 19 bases in between. Germline-derived CDR1 and CDR2 are GTSNPN and SVGIG (reference sequence). The CDR3 is CAWTSGRHRGEQFF. The CDR3 region has the DNA TGTGCCTGGACCTCAGGGCGACATAGGGGTGAGCAGTTCTTC.

The chain combines TRBV28 with TRBJ2-1, with 14 nucleotides matching TRBD2. Germline assignment: CDR1 MDHEN and CDR2 SYDVKM. This CDR3 has 18 residues. The V and J ends lost 5 bases and 4 bases, in that order; junction bases with no gene match: 10. The CDR3 DNA is TGTGCCAGCAGTCGGACTAGCGGGAGGCCCCGTTCGTACAATGAGCAGTTCTTC. This sequence encodes CASSRTSGRPRSYNEQFF.

The chain couples TRBV19 to TRBJ2-6; 7 bases align to TRBD1. The germline V gene has CDR1 LNHDA and CDR2 SQIVND (reference sequence). V shed 4 bases and J 0 bases; nucleotides not matched to a gene: 6. The CDR3 sequence is 17 residues long. The CDR3 is CASSRGQFYSGANVLTF. Written as DNA, the CDR3 is TGTGCCAGTAGTAGGGGACAGTTCTACTCTGGGGCCAACGTCCTGACTTTC.

The chain couples TRBV5-1 to TRBJ1-2; 10 nucleotides line up with TRBD1. The germline gives CDR1 SGHRS, CDR2 YFSETQ. The CDR3 is 18 residues long. Trimming removed 1 base from V and 8 bases from J; junction bases left unmatched: 17. Written as DNA, the CDR3 is TGCGCCAGCAGCTTGTTCCTCGCATCCGGGACAGGGGTAGGAGGCTACACCTTC. It encodes CASSLFLASGTGVGGYTF.

The chain uses TRBV6-5 and TRBJ1-3; maybe TRBD1 (6 bases). V was pared by 7 bases and J by 4 bases, with 17 bases between. In germline, CDR1 is MNHEY, CDR2 SVGAGI. The CDR3 loop spans 15 amino acids. For the CDR3, the DNA is TGTGCCAGCACGTCGGCAGGGGAGTACGGAAACACCATATATTTT. Its protein is CASTSAGEYGNTIYF.

J is TRBJ1-5 and V is TRBV7-9, with 8 bases fitting TRBD1. Germline V CDR1 and CDR2: SEHNR, FQNEAQ (reference sequence). The CDR3 is 15 residues long. V trimming: 6 bases; J trimming: 1 base; junction bases outside the gene matches: 5. As DNA, the CDR3 is TGTGCCAGCAGTCGTACAGGGGGGAGCAATCAGCCCCAGCATTTT. This translates into CASSRTGGSNQPQHF.

The chain combines TRBV7-3 with TRBJ2-2; D is ambiguous. The ends were cut back, 2 bases at V and 0 bases at J, with 7 bases in the middle. CDR3 length: 15 residues. In germline, CDR1 is SGHTA, CDR2 FQGTGA. The CDR3 is CASSLGSANTGELFF. The CDR3 nucleotides read TGTGCCAGCAGCTTAGGCAGTGCGAACACCGGGGAGCTGTTTTTT.